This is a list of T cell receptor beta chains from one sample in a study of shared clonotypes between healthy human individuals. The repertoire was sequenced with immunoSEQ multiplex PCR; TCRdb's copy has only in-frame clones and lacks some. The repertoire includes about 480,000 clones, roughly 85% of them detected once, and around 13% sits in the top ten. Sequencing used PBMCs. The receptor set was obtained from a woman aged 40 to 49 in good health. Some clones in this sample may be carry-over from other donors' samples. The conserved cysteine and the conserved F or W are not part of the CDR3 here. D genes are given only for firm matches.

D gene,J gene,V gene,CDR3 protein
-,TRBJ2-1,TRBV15,ATSRGSGNEQF
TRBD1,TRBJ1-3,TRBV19,ASSITGTEGNTIY
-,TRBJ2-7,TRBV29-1,SVEDLGPDSYEQY
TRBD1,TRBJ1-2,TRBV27,ASSLIRDRGEGGYT
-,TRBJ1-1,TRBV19,ASSPRNRVAYTEAF
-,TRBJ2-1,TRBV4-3,ASSHVSGVAEDEQF
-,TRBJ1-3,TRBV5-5,ASSPNTGTPTGNTIY
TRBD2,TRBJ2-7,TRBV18,ASSPSGLAGAAYEQY
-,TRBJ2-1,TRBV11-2,ASSPDSSYNEQF
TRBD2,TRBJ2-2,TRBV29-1,SVRDYSNTGELF
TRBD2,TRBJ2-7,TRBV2,ASRGGLAGTYEQY
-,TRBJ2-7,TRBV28,ASSFPSPLLPYYEQY
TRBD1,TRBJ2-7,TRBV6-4,ASRPQGPTTYEQY
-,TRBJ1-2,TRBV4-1,ASSQPPDRTYGYT
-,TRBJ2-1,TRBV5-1,ASSLVASGSYNEQF
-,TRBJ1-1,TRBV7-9,ASSLKGETEAF
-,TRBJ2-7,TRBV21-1,ASSKSGTVCAYEQY
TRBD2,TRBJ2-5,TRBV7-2,ASSRSGRGETQY
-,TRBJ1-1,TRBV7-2,ASSLARGGPKNTEAF
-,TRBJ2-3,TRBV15,ATSSLERDTDTQY
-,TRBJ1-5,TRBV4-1,ASSQTDSVVYQPQH
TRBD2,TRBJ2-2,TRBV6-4,ASSVLAGDTGELF
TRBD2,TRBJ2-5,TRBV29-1,SVEDSGGETQY
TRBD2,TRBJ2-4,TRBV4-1,ASSQRVAGFEGNIQY
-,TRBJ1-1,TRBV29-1,SVAVDRNTEAF
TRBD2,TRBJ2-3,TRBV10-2,ASMRAQSGTHTDTQY
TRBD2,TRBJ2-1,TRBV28,ASSQTSGSINEQF
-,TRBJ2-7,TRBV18,ASSQGALVYEQY
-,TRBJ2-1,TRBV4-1,ASSQDRRELDNEQF
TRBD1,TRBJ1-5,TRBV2,ASSTSGTDNQPQH
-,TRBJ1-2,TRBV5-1,ASSLGRSGGGAGYGYT
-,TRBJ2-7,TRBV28,ASSLLRLSGATYEQY
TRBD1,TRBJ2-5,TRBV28,ASSDTGGQETQY
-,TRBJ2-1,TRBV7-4,ASSLGRNIVVDEQF
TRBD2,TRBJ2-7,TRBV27,ASSRLLAGVSYEQY
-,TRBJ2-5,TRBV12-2,ASRLAREWLVQETQY
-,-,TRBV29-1,SVGHGKGGYEQY
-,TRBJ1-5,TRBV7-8,ASSPQIVGEQPQH
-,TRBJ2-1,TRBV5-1,ASSLSRNNEQF
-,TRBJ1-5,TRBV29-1,SVLDIGNQPQH